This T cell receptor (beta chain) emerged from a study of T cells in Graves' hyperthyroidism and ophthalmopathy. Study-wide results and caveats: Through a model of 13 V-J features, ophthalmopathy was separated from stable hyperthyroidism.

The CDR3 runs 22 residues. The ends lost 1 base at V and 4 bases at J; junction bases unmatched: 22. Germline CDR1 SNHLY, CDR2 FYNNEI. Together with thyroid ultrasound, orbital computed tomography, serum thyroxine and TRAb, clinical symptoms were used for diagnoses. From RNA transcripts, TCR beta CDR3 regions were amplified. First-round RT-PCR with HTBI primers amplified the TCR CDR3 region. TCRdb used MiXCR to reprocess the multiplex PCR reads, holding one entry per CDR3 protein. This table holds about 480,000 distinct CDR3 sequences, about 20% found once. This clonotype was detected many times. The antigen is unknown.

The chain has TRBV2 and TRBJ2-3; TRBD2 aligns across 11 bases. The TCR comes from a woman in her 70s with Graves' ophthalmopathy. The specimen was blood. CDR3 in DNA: TGTGCCAGCAGTGAAGAACCCCTAACCAAAAGCCAACTAGCGGGAGTTTCAGATACGCAGTATTTT. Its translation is CASSEEPLTKSQLAGVSDTQYF. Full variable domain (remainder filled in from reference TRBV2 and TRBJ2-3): EPEVTQTPSHQVTQMGQEVILRCVPISNHLYFYWYRQILGQKVEFLVSFYNNEISEKSEIFDDQFSVERPDGSNFTLKIRSTKLEDSAMYFCASSEEPLTKSQLAGVSDTQYFGPGTRLTVL.